The rows below give T cell receptor beta chains drawn from one sample of a study of shared T cell receptors in the human thymus. Libraries were prepared by immunoSEQ multiplex PCR; TCRdb keeps only in-frame clonotypes and omits some of them. The sample lists over 650,000 clones; more than 75% were seen once. This sample also belongs to another study, concerning human thymus T cells.

Specimen: thymocytes. Receptors were obtained from a boy in the first two years of life with a congenital heart defect. Each CDR3 is given with its conserved first and last residue. The size field is filled for only some rows; it gives once, few, many or a size class.

CDR3aa	v_gene	j_gene	abundance
CATSRDMRATTNEKLFF	TRBV15	TRBJ1-4	NA
CASRNRVSSNEKLFF	TRBV19	TRBJ1-4	NA
CASSPGGTNEKLFF	TRBV5-1	TRBJ1-4	NA
CASSHLQGQGEDEQYF	TRBV4-1	TRBJ2-7	NA
CAINAPGESYEQYF	TRBV10-3	TRBJ2-7	NA
CASSHPSNTEAFF	TRBV4-2	TRBJ1-1	once
CASSQDRMANYGYTF	TRBV4-2	TRBJ1-2	NA
CASSSSLAGGVHEQYF	TRBV7-9	TRBJ2-7	NA
CASSHHSPLHF	TRBV6-6	TRBJ1-6	NA
CASSFAGRYYGYTF	TRBV5-4	TRBJ1-2	NA
CASSRLAGAYEQYF	TRBV4-1	TRBJ2-7	NA
CASSFRDRGSEKLFF	TRBV7-8	TRBJ1-4	NA
CASSLNGRTNTEAFF	TRBV7-6	TRBJ1-1	NA
CASSGEDIQQYF	TRBV9	TRBJ2-7	NA
CSVDLLGARRLYNEQFF	TRBV29-1	TRBJ2-1	once
CASSQGRGLGEKLFF	TRBV14	TRBJ1-4	NA
CASRSDRASSYEQYF	TRBV27	TRBJ2-7	NA
CASRQGHNYGYTF	TRBV5-1	TRBJ1-2	NA
CAWSGTGGQPQHF	TRBV30	TRBJ1-5	NA
CASGLGTSGSGTDTQYF	TRBV12-5	TRBJ2-3	NA
CASSIQEGGYTF	TRBV5-1	TRBJ1-2	NA
CASSYAVSTDTQYF	TRBV6-5	TRBJ2-3	NA
CASSTGNDTQYF	TRBV2	TRBJ2-3	NA
CASSQDRVNTDTQYF	TRBV6-5	TRBJ2-3	NA
CSVVREGPYNEQFF	TRBV29-1	TRBJ2-1	NA
CASSLGLAGEDEQYF	TRBV7-6	TRBJ2-7	NA
CASSVGSGEVYNEQFF	TRBV9	TRBJ2-1	NA